Below are 28 T cell receptor beta chains sequenced from a single sample in a study of blood T cells in healthy people across ages (dated by TCRdb to about 2015). Receptor libraries were prepared by 5' RACE. The instrument given in TCRdb is Illumina HiSeq 2500. The second PCR ran for roughly 7 to 12 cycles and used a J-beta primer mix along with a sample-barcoded 5' primer. The public reads were reanalyzed by TCRdb: fastp trimming at Q25, MiXCR alignment, in-frame beta chains only. Here each entry gathers all rows of one CDR3 protein and keeps the most common genes and DNA. The sample profile shows 980,000 or so distinct CDR3 sequences; roughly 50% of them were found once. Jointly, the top ten make up roughly 13% of the sample. Input material: blood. Receptors were obtained from a man under 40 in good health.

The chain links TRBV20-1 to TRBJ2-7; 10 positions agree with TRBD2. The CDR3 runs 15 residues. Trimming cost V 2 bases and J 0 bases; bases outside gene matches: 4. CDR1 and CDR2 from the germline V gene are DFQATT and SNEGSKA (reference sequence). The CDR3 nucleotides are TGCAGTGCTAGAAAGCTAGCGGGAGTCTCCTACGAGCAGTACTTC. Translated: CSARKLAGVSYEQYF.

The rearrangement joins TRBV28 to TRBJ2-1, with TRBD2 identical over 8 bases. CDR3 length equals 11 residues. CDR1 MDHEN and CDR2 SYDVKM come from the germline V gene. J lost 10 bases, V lost 6 bases, and 2 bases had no gene match. The CDR3 here is CASRAGGEQFF. CDR3 DNA: TGTGCCAGCAGGGCGGGGGGCGAGCAGTTCTTC.

Only a few counts were recorded for this clonotype. The chain joins TRBV2 to TRBJ2-7; D remains unclear. Germline-derived CDR1 and CDR2 are SNHLY and FYNNEI. With 2 bases removed from V and 6 bases from J, the gap between germline ends came to 5 bases. CDR3 size: 11 residues. The DNA for the CDR3 is TGTGCCAGCAGTGAAACCCTCGAGCAGTACTTC. It yields the protein CASSETLEQYF.

Only a few counts were recorded for this clonotype. The rearrangement links TRBV12-3 or TRBV12-4 to TRBJ2-4, with D unclear. The CDR3 is 15 residues long. V was trimmed by 5 bases and J by 5 bases, leaving 16 bases between them. CDR3 loop: CASSQASPTQNIQYF. CDR3 coding DNA: TGTGCCAGCAGTCAGGCGTCCCCAACTCAAAACATTCAGTACTTC.

The CDR3 region is CSVESGVYGYTF. CDR3 DNA sequence: TGCAGCGTTGAGTCAGGGGTTTATGGCTACACCTTC. The chain employs TRBV29-1 and TRBJ1-2, with D possibly matching TRBD1 (6 bases). The germline V gene has CDR1 SQVTM and CDR2 ANQGSEA. CDR3 length: 12 residues. Trimming took 3 bases from V and 5 from J, leaving 10 bases between them. Filled out from reference TRBV29-1 and TRBJ1-2, the complete variable domain reads SAVISQKPSRDICQRGTSLTIQCQVDSQVTMMFWYRQQPGQSLTLIATANQGSEATYESGFVIDKFPISRPNLTFSTLTVSNMSPEDSSIYLCSVESGVYGYTFGSGTRLTVV.

The J gene is TRBJ1-2, the V gene TRBV7-3; D may be TRBD1 (5 bases). Trimming took 5 bases from V and 2 from J, leaving 12 bases between them. The CDR3 is 14 residues long. Per the germline V gene, CDR1 is SGHTA and CDR2 is FQGTGA. The CDR3: CASSPGPINYGYTF. DNA of the CDR3: TGTGCCAGCAGCCCGGGACCGATAAACTATGGCTACACCTTC.

This CDR3 is CSVGDRGYEQYF. The CDR3 coding sequence is TGCAGCGTTGGTGACAGGGGGTACGAGCAGTACTTC. This rearrangement joins TRBV29-1 to TRBJ2-7; 9 bases align to TRBD1. The length of the CDR3 is 12 residues. Trimming cost V 4 bases and J 4 bases; bases outside gene matches: 2. The germline CDR1 and CDR2 sequences are SQVTM and ANQGSEA.

The rearrangement joins TRBV10-3 to TRBJ2-2, with 7 bases aligning to TRBD2. This CDR3 contains 14 residues. Trimming at V came to 6 bases and at J to 3 bases, leaving 4 bases not matched to a gene. Germline CDR1 ENHRY, CDR2 SYGVKD. The CDR3 sequence is CAISVGGDTGELFF. The CDR3 nucleotides read TGTGCCATCAGCGTTGGGGGGGACACCGGGGAGCTGTTTTTT.

The V call is TRBV12-3 or TRBV12-4, the J call TRBJ1-1; D not resolved. Between the trimmed V and J ends, which lost 6 bases and 4 bases, there was a span of 9 bases. The length of the CDR3 is 12 residues. As DNA, the CDR3 is TGTGCCAGCAGGCTACTTGGCACTGAAGCTTTCTTT. Protein product: CASRLLGTEAFF.

The chain recombines TRBV29-1 with TRBJ1-1; TRBD1 aligns across 9 bases. The J segment lost 4 bases and the V segment lost 8 bases, leaving 14 bases of the junction unmatched. The CDR3 is 15 amino acids. Germline values: CDR1 SQVTM, CDR2 ANQGSEA. This chain's CDR3 is CSFASGQGHPTEAFF. The CDR3 DNA follows: TGCAGCTTCGCCTCAGGACAGGGGCATCCCACTGAAGCTTTCTTT.

This chain connects TRBV28 to TRBJ2-4; D is perhaps TRBD1 (5 bases). Germline CDR1 and CDR2: MDHEN and SYDVKM. This CDR3 contains 15 residues. V was clipped by 5 bases and J by 0 bases, with 11 bases between them. The CDR3 region is CASSAKGLAKNIQYF. In nucleotides, the CDR3 is TGTGCCAGCAGTGCAAAGGGGCTAGCCAAAAACATTCAGTACTTC.

This clonotype has more than one count but fewer than ten. This chain links TRBV2 with TRBJ1-6; D remains ambiguous. The CDR3 has 14 residues. V lost 2 bases and J lost 6, with 8 bases in between. Germline CDR1 reads SNHLY; CDR2 reads FYNNEI. The CDR3 sequence is CASSELPANSPLHF. The CDR3 DNA follows: TGTGCCAGCAGTGAACTACCGGCTAATTCACCCCTCCACTTT.

This clonotype appeared a few times. V and J are TRBV27 and TRBJ2-3; D gene ambiguous. V was cut by 0 bases and J by 2 bases, with 12 bases left in between. This CDR3 comprises 16 residues. CDR1 and CDR2 (germline): MNHEY, SMNVEV (reference sequence). CDR3 amino acids: CASSLSYARITDTQYF. The DNA of the CDR3 is TGTGCCAGCAGTTTATCTTACGCGCGGATCACAGATACGCAGTATTTT.

Only a few counts were recorded for this clonotype. The chain carries TRBV4-1 and TRBJ1-2; 7 nucleotides align to TRBD1. J gave up 7 bases and V 4 bases, and 15 bases lay outside the gene matches. Germline V CDR1 and CDR2: MGHRA, YSYEKL. CDR3 length: 16 residues. The CDR3 DNA follows: TGCGCCAGCAGCCGATCAGGACAGGACAGCCTCGGTGGCTACACCTTC. Translating gives CASSRSGQDSLGGYTF.

This CDR3 reads CASRPGSSNSPLHF. The DNA of the CDR3 is TGTGCCAGCAGACCGGGATCTTCCAATTCACCCCTCCACTTT. The gene calls are TRBV28 and TRBJ1-6; the D is unclear. The CDR3 is 14 amino acids. The V gene's germline CDR1 is MDHEN and CDR2 SYDVKM. Deletions cut 6 bases from V and 7 bases from J, with 13 bases between.

This clonotype came up a few times. V usage is TRBV20-1 and J usage is TRBJ2-1; 10 bases match TRBD2. Trimming at V came to 3 bases and at J to 4 bases, leaving 6 bases not matched to a gene. CDR1 is DFQATT, CDR2 SNEGSKA, per germline (reference sequence). The CDR3 covers 15 residues. In DNA, the CDR3 is TGCAGTGCTAGGTCTCCAGCGGGGGGGTACAATGAGCAGTTCTTC. As protein: CSARSPAGGYNEQFF.

This clonotype came up a few times. The V gene is TRBV29-1, the J gene TRBJ2-3; the D gene is possibly TRBD2 (6 bases). Trimming left V 6 bases short and J 0 bases short, with 10 bases between. Germline V gene lookup returns CDR1 SQVTM and CDR2 ANQGSEA. The CDR3 contains 13 residues. The CDR3 sequence: CSVGLSSTDTQYF. The CDR3 nucleotides read TGCAGCGTGGGACTTTCTAGCACAGATACGCAGTATTTT.

This sequence joins TRBV20-1 and TRBJ1-1; 7 nucleotides agree with TRBD1. The germline CDR1 and CDR2 sequences are DFQATT and SNEGSKA (reference sequence). J was trimmed by 4 bases and V by 6 bases; bases with no gene match: 5. This CDR3 is 12 amino acids long. The DNA of the CDR3 is TGCAGTGCACCACAGGGGCCCACTGAAGCTTTCTTT. Its translation: CSAPQGPTEAFF.

Notes on this clonotype: This sequence may be a read error, since a much larger clone differs from it by one base. The rearrangement links TRBV6-2 or TRBV6-3 to TRBJ2-6; D might be TRBD1 or TRBD2, each matching 5 bases. This CDR3 spans 15 amino acids. Trimming removed 6 bases from V and 0 bases from J, with 9 bases in between. CDR1 MNHEY and CDR2 SVGEGT come from the germline V gene. The CDR3 loop is CASSWGNSGANVLTF. The CDR3 DNA reads as TGTGCCAGCAGCTGGGGGAACTCTGGGGCCAACGTCCTGACTTTC.

The CDR3 loop reads CSARVAPSTDTQYF. The DNA of the CDR3 is TGCAGTGCTAGGGTAGCGCCTAGCACAGATACGCAGTATTTT. The chain recombines TRBV20-1 with TRBJ2-3; D is perhaps TRBD2 (5 bases). The CDR3 totals 14 residues. Germline assignment: CDR1 DFQATT and CDR2 SNEGSKA (reference sequence). Trimming left V 3 bases short and J 0 bases short, with 10 bases between.

This clonotype was seen a single time. V and J are TRBV7-2 and TRBJ2-2, with 9 bases aligning to TRBD2. The CDR3 loop spans 17 amino acids. Germline loops: CDR1 SGHTA, CDR2 FQGNSA. The V gene end was trimmed by 5 bases and the J gene end by 5 bases; junction bases not matched to a gene: 12. The chain's CDR3 is CASSLQSSGVGTGELFF. CDR3 bases: TGTGCCAGCAGCCTTCAGTCTAGCGGGGTGGGGACCGGGGAGCTGTTTTTT. The variable domain in full, with the rest retrieved from reference TRBV7-2 and TRBJ2-2, is GAGVSQSPSNKVTEKGKDVELRCDPISGHTALYWYRQSLGQGLEFLIYFQGNSAPDKSGLPSDRFSAERTGGSVSTLTIQRTQQEDSAVYLCASSLQSSGVGTGELFFGEGSRLTVL.

The chain carries TRBV7-2 and TRBJ1-2; tentatively, D is TRBD1 (6 bases). CDR1 is SGHTA and CDR2 is FQGNSA in the germline V gene. The CDR3 sequence is 17 residues long. The V end was cut by 5 bases, the J end by 0 bases, with 19 bases between. The CDR3, as DNA: TGTGCCAGCAGCCCCCGGACAGCCGAAACGGCTAACTATGGCTACACCTTC. Translating gives CASSPRTAETANYGYTF.

J is TRBJ2-7 and V is TRBV4-1; weak D call: TRBD1 (6 bases). The CDR3 is 14 residues long. Germline V gene lookup returns CDR1 MGHRA and CDR2 YSYEKL. V was trimmed by 0 bases and J by 7 bases, leaving 13 bases between them. CDR3 bases: TGCGCCAGCAGCCAAGATGAGGGGGTCAATGAGCAGTACTTC. Translation: CASSQDEGVNEQYF.

This sequence joins TRBV20-1 and TRBJ2-7; 7 bases align to TRBD2. The CDR3 sequence is 14 residues long. Germline values: CDR1 DFQATT, CDR2 SNEGSKA (reference sequence). The CDR3 here is CSPTTRTGGYEQYF. The CDR3, as DNA: TGCAGCCCCACTACGAGGACGGGGGGATACGAGCAGTACTTC.

V gene TRBV27 combines with J gene TRBJ2-1; TRBD2 matches at 7 bases. This CDR3 region has 15 residues. CDR1 and CDR2 (germline): MNHEY, SMNVEV (reference sequence). Trimming cost V 5 bases and J 6 bases; bases outside gene matches: 10. The CDR3 DNA reads TGTGCCAGCAGTCTTGAGGGACTATTCGGCAATGAGCAGTTCTTC. Protein sequence: CASSLEGLFGNEQFF.

This clonotype was found a few times. This chain uses TRBV20-1 with TRBJ2-6; D might be TRBD1 (6 bases). Trimming stripped 6 bases from V and 4 bases from J, with 16 bases between. This CDR3 contains 15 residues. The germline gives CDR1 DFQATT, CDR2 SNEGSKA (reference sequence). The chain's CDR3 is CSAPDRLGGANVLTF. CDR3 DNA: TGCAGTGCACCAGACAGGTTGGGAGGGGCCAACGTCCTGACTTTC.

CDR3 protein: CASNFVSGSYEQYF. The CDR3 DNA reads as TGTGCCAGCAACTTCGTAAGCGGTTCCTACGAGCAGTACTTC. V gene TRBV5-5 combines with J gene TRBJ2-7; a possible D gene is TRBD2 (5 bases). Looked up from germline, CDR1 is SGHKS and CDR2 is YYEKEE (reference sequence). CDR3 size: 14 residues. The V gene lost 6 bases and the J gene lost 1 base, with 14 bases spanning the gap.

This clonotype was observed a handful of times. This chain connects TRBV12-3 or TRBV12-4 to TRBJ1-6; D remains ambiguous. Trimming cost V 3 bases and J 0 bases, with 9 bases left between them. CDR3 size: 16 residues. The CDR3 sequence: CASSFRGGSYNSPLHF. The CDR3, as DNA: TGTGCCAGCAGTTTCCGGGGTGGCTCCTATAATTCACCCCTCCACTTT.